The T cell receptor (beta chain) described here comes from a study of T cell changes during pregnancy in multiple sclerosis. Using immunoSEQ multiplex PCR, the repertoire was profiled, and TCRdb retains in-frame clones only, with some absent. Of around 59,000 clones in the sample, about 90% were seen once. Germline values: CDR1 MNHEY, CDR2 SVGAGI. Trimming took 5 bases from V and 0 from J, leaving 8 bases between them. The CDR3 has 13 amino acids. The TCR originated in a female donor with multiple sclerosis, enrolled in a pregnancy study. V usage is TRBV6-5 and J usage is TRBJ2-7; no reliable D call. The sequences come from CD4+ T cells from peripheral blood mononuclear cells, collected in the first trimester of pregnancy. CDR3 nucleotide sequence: TGTGCCAGCAGTCCAGGATTCTCCTACGAGCAGTACTTC. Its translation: CASSPGFSYEQYF.